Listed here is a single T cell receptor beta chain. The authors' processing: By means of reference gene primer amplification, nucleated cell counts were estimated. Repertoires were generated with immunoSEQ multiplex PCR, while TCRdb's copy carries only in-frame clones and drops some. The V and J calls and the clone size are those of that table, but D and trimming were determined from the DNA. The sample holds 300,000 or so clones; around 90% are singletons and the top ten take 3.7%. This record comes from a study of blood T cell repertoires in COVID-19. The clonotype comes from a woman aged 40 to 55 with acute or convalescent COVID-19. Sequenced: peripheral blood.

For the CDR3, the DNA is TGTGCCAGCACTGTCAGAGCGGAGATAATGAACACTGAAGCTTTCTTT. Protein sequence: CASTVRAEIMNTEAFF. This chain uses TRBV18 with TRBJ1-1; D not certain. Germline CDR1 reads KGHSH; CDR2 reads LQKENI. The length of the CDR3 is 16 residues. V shed 8 bases and J shed 0 bases, with 19 bases lying between them. Full variable domain (outside the CDR3, taken from reference TRBV18 and TRBJ1-1): NAGVMQNPRHLVRRRGQEARLRCSPMKGHSHVYWYRQLPEEGLKFMVYLQKENIIDESGMPKERFSAEFPKEGPSILRIQQVVRGDSAAYFCASTVRAEIMNTEAFFGQGTRLTVV.